The next 20 T cell receptor beta chains were all read from a single sample in a study of blood T cell repertoires in COVID-19. Clones were sequenced by immunoSEQ multiplex PCR, and TCRdb holds only the in-frame ones, with some missing. The sample carries fewer than 250,000 clones, around four fifths recorded once. Sequenced: peripheral blood. These receptor sequences come from a woman of 80 years or more with COVID-19, enrolled during active disease.

The chain couples TRBV18 to TRBJ1-2; perhaps TRBD1 as D (6 bases). The germline V gene has CDR1 KGHSH and CDR2 LQKENI. This CDR3 is built from 15 residues. V shed 0 bases and J shed 4 bases, with 12 bases lying between them. The CDR3 nucleotides read TGTGCCAGCTCACCACCCTTTGGACAGTCCTATGGCTACACCTTC. Its protein product is CASSPPFGQSYGYTF. Using reference TRBV18 and TRBJ1-2 for the parts outside the CDR3, the full variable domain is NAGVMQNPRHLVRRRGQEARLRCSPMKGHSHVYWYRQLPEEGLKFMVYLQKENIIDESGMPKERFSAEFPKEGPSILRIQQVVRGDSAAYFCASSPPFGQSYGYTFGSGTRLTVV.

CDR3: CASSLAGEYEQYF. The DNA for the CDR3 is TGCGCCAGCAGCTTGGCGGGGGAATACGAGCAGTACTTC. The rearrangement uses TRBV5-1 and TRBJ2-7, with D tentatively TRBD2 (6 bases). Germline V lookup: CDR1 SGHRS, CDR2 YFSETQ. Between the trimmed V and J ends, which lost 0 bases and 4 bases, there was a span of 8 bases. The CDR3 loop spans 13 amino acids.

The chain carries TRBV6-2 or TRBV6-3 and TRBJ1-2, with 8 bases matching TRBD1. Germline V gives CDR1 MNHEY, CDR2 SVGEGT. The CDR3 is 14 residues long. With 2 bases clipped from V and 4 bases from J, the junction kept 3 bases outside the gene matches. CDR3 nucleotide sequence: TGTGCCAGCAGTTACGCAGGGGGCCCCTATGGCTACACCTTC. Translated: CASSYAGGPYGYTF.

This clone has only one observation. The rearrangement joins TRBV19 to TRBJ1-1; 7 bases agree with TRBD1. The CDR3 is 13 residues long. CDR1 LNHDA and CDR2 SQIVND come from the germline V gene (reference sequence). V shed 7 bases, J shed 6 bases, and the junction held 8 bases outside the gene matches. The chain's CDR3 is CASTPDRAAEAFF. CDR3 coding DNA: TGTGCCAGTACCCCCGACAGGGCGGCTGAAGCTTTCTTT.

As to this clone: The sample holds other DNA sequences that translate to the same CDR3. The rearrangement joins TRBV5-1 to TRBJ2-3; 13 bases are shared with TRBD2. This CDR3 spans 16 amino acids. Looked up from germline, CDR1 is SGHRS and CDR2 is YFSETQ. V lost 4 bases and J lost 1; bases outside the gene matches: 3. As DNA, the CDR3 is TGCGCCAGCAGCATCGGGACTAGCGGGGGCACAGATACGCAGTATTTT. Translating gives CASSIGTSGGTDTQYF.

Only one count was recorded for this clone. The CDR3 DNA reads TGTGCCAGCAGCCCTGGGACAGGTAGAGCGTATAATTCACCCCTCCACTTT. This sequence encodes CASSPGTGRAYNSPLHF. V usage is TRBV3-1 (or the pseudogene TRBV3-2) and J usage is TRBJ1-6; 8 bases map to TRBD1. Germline V gene lookup returns CDR1 LGHDT and CDR2 YNNKEL (reference sequence). This CDR3 is built from 17 residues. V trimming: 4 bases; J trimming: 4 bases; junction bases outside the gene matches: 9.

This chain uses TRBV6-5 with TRBJ2-1, with 9 bases identical to TRBD1. The CDR3 covers 14 residues. The J segment lost 7 bases and the V segment lost 5 bases, leaving 6 bases of the junction unmatched. Looked up from germline, CDR1 is MNHEY and CDR2 is SVGAGI. CDR3 DNA: TGTGCCAGCAGTCGGTCCGGGACAGGGAATGAGCAGTTCTTC. Its protein product is CASSRSGTGNEQFF.

This rearrangement joins TRBV10-3 to TRBJ1-1; no reliable D call. CDR1 and CDR2 from the germline V gene are ENHRY and SYGVKD. V was trimmed by 0 bases and J by 4 bases, leaving 12 bases between them. The CDR3 extends over 15 amino acids. The CDR3: CAISESREGSTEAFF. Written as DNA, the CDR3 is TGTGCCATCAGTGAGTCTAGGGAAGGGAGCACTGAAGCTTTCTTT.

The chain combines TRBV5-1 with TRBJ2-5, with 7 bases identical to TRBD2. This CDR3 has 15 amino acids. V shed 4 bases and J 3 bases; nucleotides not matched to a gene: 9. The V gene's germline CDR1 is SGHRS and CDR2 YFSETQ. The CDR3 spells CASSLRGGAEETQYF. For the CDR3, the DNA is TGCGCCAGCAGCCTGCGGGGAGGGGCCGAAGAGACCCAGTACTTC.

This chain links TRBV18 with TRBJ1-2, with TRBD1 as a possible D gene (6 bases). The V gene's germline CDR1 is KGHSH and CDR2 LQKENI. This CDR3 has 13 residues. With 0 bases removed from V and 6 bases from J, the gap between germline ends came to 8 bases. The CDR3 spells CASSPPQGHGYTF. For the CDR3, the DNA is TGTGCCAGCTCACCACCGCAGGGGCATGGCTACACCTTC. Combining the CDR3 with reference TRBV18 and TRBJ1-2 gives the whole variable domain NAGVMQNPRHLVRRRGQEARLRCSPMKGHSHVYWYRQLPEEGLKFMVYLQKENIIDESGMPKERFSAEFPKEGPSILRIQQVVRGDSAAYFCASSPPQGHGYTFGSGTRLTVV.

The chain has TRBV6-4 and TRBJ2-1; possible D gene TRBD2, 7 bases. V shed 7 bases and J shed 9 bases, with 19 bases lying between them. Germline CDR1 is MRHNA and CDR2 is SNTAGT. This CDR3 is built from 14 residues. CDR3 sequence reads: CASTERGGAGEQFF. For the CDR3, the DNA is TGTGCCAGCACCGAGCGAGGGGGGGCTGGTGAGCAGTTCTTC.

The V call is TRBV10-1, the J call TRBJ1-2; 8 bases match TRBD1. The CDR3 length is 14 residues. Germline-derived CDR1 and CDR2 are WNHNN and SYGVQD (reference sequence). J gave up 0 bases and V 6 bases, and 3 bases lay outside the gene matches. The CDR3 is CASSRDRSNYGYTF. In nucleotides, the CDR3 is TGCGCCAGCAGCCGGGACAGGTCTAACTATGGCTACACCTTC.

This clone was observed a single time. V usage is TRBV5-6 and J usage is TRBJ1-1, with 7 bases matching TRBD1. The J segment lost 1 base and the V segment lost 1 base, leaving 7 bases of the junction unmatched. The CDR3 loop spans 16 amino acids. Per the germline V gene, CDR1 is SGHDT and CDR2 is YYEEEE. CDR3 DNA sequence: TGTGCCAGCAGCTTGTCACCGGGACAGACGAACACTGAAGCTTTCTTT. Its protein product is CASSLSPGQTNTEAFF.

V gene TRBV27 combines with J gene TRBJ2-3; TRBD2 is a possible D gene (5 bases). Germline V gene lookup returns CDR1 MNHEY and CDR2 SMNVEV (reference sequence). The CDR3 extends over 13 amino acids. The ends were cut back, 8 bases at V and 4 bases at J, with 13 bases in the middle. The CDR3 sequence is CASSRTGSDTQYF. The CDR3 bases are TGTGCCAGCTCCAGGACTGGATCAGATACGCAGTATTTT.

The chain is built from TRBV9 and TRBJ2-3; 10 bases map to TRBD1. From germline, CDR1 is SGDLS and CDR2 YYNGEE. The junction had 7 bases not matched to a gene; V was cut back by 4 bases and J by 2 bases. The CDR3 runs 16 residues. This chain's CDR3 is CASSPRTGGYTDTQYF. DNA of the CDR3: TGTGCCAGCAGCCCCCGGACAGGGGGATACACAGATACGCAGTATTTT.

V is TRBV2 and J is TRBJ1-2; D is undetermined. Germline V lookup: CDR1 SNHLY, CDR2 FYNNEI. The CDR3 is made up of 15 amino acids. V dropped 2 bases and J dropped 4 bases, with 14 bases sitting between them. CDR3 DNA: TGTGCCAGCAGTGAATCCGGCCAGGTAATCTATGGCTACACCTTC. It is translated as CASSESGQVIYGYTF.

J is TRBJ1-2 and V is TRBV29-1; D ambiguous. The CDR3 is 12 amino acids. Germline V gene data show CDR1 as SQVTM and CDR2 as ANQGSEA. Between the trimmed V and J ends, which lost 2 bases and 8 bases, there was a span of 12 bases. CDR3 protein: CSVESSVRGYTF. The CDR3 DNA sequence: TGCAGCGTTGAATCCAGTGTTCGAGGCTACACCTTC.

The chain employs TRBV28 and TRBJ2-7, with D unclear. Germline assignment: CDR1 MDHEN and CDR2 SYDVKM. The CDR3 has 12 amino acids. Trimming removed 10 bases at V and 1 base at J, with 11 bases between. For the CDR3, the DNA is TGTGCCACCCGACTTGGATCCTACGAGCAGTACTTC. Amino acid sequence: CATRLGSYEQYF.

The genes are TRBV11-2 and TRBJ1-1; D might be TRBD1 (6 bases). Germline-derived CDR1 and CDR2 are SGHAT and FQNNGV. The CDR3 runs to 14 residues. The germline V and J ends were trimmed by 1 base and 3 bases, with 9 bases remaining between them. The CDR3 sequence is CASSLVAGDTEAFF. CDR3 in DNA: TGTGCCAGCAGCTTAGTAGCAGGGGACACTGAAGCTTTCTTT. The entire variable domain, with the rest obtained from reference TRBV11-2 and TRBJ1-1, is as follows: EAGVAQSPRYKIIEKRQSVAFWCNPISGHATLYWYQQILGQGPKLLIQFQNNGVVDDSQLPKDRFSAERLKGVDSTLKIQPAKLEDSAVYLCASSLVAGDTEAFFGQGTRLTVV.

The V gene is TRBV19, the J gene TRBJ1-2; D is perhaps TRBD1 (5 bases). CDR3 length equals 16 residues. Per the germline V gene, CDR1 is LNHDA and CDR2 is SQIVND (reference sequence). The V and J ends lost 4 bases and 2 bases respectively, with 17 bases between them. CDR3 nucleotides: TGTGCCAGTAGTAAAGGTTCAGGGCGATCCAACTATGGCTACACCTTC. Protein: CASSKGSGRSNYGYTF.